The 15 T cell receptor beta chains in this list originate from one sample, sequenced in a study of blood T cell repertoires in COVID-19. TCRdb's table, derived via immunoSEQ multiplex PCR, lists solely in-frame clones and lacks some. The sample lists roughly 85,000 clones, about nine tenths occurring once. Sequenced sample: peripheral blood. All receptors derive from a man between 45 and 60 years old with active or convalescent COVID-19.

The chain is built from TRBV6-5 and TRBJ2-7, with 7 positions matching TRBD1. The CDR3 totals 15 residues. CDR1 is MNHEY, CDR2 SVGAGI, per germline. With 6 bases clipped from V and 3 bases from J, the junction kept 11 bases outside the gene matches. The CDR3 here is CASSGIGTEDYEQYF. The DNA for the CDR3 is TGTGCCAGCAGCGGTATTGGGACAGAAGACTACGAGCAGTACTTC.

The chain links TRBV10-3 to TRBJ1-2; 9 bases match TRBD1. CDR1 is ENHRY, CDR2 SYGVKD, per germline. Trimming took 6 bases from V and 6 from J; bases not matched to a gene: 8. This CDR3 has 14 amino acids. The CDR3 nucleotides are TGTGCCATCAGGGACAACAGGGGGCGCGATGGCTACACCTTC. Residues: CAIRDNRGRDGYTF.

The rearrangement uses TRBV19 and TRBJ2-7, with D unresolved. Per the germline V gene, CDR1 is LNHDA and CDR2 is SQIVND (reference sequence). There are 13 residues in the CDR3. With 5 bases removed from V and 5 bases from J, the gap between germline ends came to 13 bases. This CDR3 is CASSWAFNDEQYF. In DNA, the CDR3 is TGTGCCAGTAGTTGGGCATTCAATGACGAGCAGTACTTC.

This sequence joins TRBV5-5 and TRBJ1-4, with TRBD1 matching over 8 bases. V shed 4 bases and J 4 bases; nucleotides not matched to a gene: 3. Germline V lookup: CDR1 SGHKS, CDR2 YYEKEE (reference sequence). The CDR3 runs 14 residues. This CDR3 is CASSKQGVNEKLFF. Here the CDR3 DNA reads TGTGCCAGCAGCAAACAGGGGGTTAATGAAAAACTGTTTTTT.

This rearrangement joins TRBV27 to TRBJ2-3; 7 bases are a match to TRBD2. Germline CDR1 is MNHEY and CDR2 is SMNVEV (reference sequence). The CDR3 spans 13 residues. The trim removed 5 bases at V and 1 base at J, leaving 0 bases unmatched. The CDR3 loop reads CASSLAGTDTQYF. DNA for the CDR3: TGTGCCAGCAGTCTAGCGGGCACAGATACGCAGTATTTT.

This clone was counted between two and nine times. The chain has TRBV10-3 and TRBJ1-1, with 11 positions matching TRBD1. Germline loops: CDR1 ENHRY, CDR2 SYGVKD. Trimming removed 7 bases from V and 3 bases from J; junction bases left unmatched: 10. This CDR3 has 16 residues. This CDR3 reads CAINSGQGVEDTEAFF. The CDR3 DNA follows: TGTGCCATCAACTCGGGACAGGGGGTAGAGGACACTGAAGCTTTCTTT.

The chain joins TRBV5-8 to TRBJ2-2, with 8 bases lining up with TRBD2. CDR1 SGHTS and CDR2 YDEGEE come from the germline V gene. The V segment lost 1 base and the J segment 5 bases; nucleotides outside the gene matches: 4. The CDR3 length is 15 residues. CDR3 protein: CASSLLGLGTGELFF. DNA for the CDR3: TGTGCCAGCAGCTTGCTGGGACTAGGAACCGGGGAGCTGTTTTTT.

CDR3 nucleotides: TGTGCCTGGAGTTTCTCCGGGGACTACCTTAGCACAGATACGCAGTATTTT. Translated, it gives CAWSFSGDYLSTDTQYF. The chain uses TRBV30 and TRBJ2-3; 7 nucleotides agree with TRBD2. V lost 2 bases, J lost 0 bases, and 11 bases stayed unmatched. The CDR3 extends over 17 amino acids. Per germline, CDR1 GTSNPN and CDR2 SVGIG (reference sequence).

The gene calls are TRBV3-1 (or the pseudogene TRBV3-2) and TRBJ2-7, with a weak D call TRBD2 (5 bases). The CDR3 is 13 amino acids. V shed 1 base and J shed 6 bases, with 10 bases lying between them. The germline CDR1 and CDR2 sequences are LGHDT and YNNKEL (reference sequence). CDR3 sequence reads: CASSQGRTGEQYF. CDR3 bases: TGTGCCAGCAGCCAAGGACGGACTGGCGAGCAGTACTTC.

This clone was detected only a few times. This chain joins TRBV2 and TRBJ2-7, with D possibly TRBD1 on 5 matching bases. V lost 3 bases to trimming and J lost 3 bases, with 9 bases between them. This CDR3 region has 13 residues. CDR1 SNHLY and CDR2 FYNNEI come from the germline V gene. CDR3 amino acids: CASSDFTGYEQYF. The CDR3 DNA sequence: TGTGCCAGCAGTGATTTCACAGGCTACGAGCAGTACTTC.

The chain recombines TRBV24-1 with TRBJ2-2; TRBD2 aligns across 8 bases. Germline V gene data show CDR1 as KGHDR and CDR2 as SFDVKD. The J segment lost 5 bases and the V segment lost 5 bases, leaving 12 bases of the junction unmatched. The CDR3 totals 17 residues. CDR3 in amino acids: CATSVAAGGGYTGELFF. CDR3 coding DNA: TGTGCCACCAGTGTCGCCGCGGGGGGAGGCTATACCGGGGAGCTGTTTTTT.

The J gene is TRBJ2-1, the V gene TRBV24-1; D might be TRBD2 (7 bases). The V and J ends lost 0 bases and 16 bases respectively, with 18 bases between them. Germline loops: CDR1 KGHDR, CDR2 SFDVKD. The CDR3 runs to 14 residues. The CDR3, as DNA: TGTGCCACCAGTGATTTGAGAGGGGGGGCACTTCTTTTCTTC. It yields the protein CATSDLRGGALLFF.

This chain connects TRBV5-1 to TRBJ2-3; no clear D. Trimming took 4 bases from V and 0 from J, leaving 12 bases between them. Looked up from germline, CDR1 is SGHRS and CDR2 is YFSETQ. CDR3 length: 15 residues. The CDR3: CASSEMTPSTDTQYF. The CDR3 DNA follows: TGCGCCAGCAGCGAGATGACACCAAGCACAGATACGCAGTATTTT.

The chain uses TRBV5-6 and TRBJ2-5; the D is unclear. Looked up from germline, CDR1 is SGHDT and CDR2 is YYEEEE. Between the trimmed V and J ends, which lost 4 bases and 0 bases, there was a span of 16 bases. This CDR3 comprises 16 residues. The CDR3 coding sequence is TGTGCCAGCAGCCCACCGTTGGGCCTCCACCAAGAGACCCAGTACTTC. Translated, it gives CASSPPLGLHQETQYF.

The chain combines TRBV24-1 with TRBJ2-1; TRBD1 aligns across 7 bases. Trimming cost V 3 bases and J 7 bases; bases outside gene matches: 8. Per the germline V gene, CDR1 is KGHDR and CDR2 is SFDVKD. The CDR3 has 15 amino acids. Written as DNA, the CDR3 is TGTGCCACCAGTGATGAATCAGGGGGTAGGAATGAGCAGTTCTTC. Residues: CATSDESGGRNEQFF.